The 8 T cell receptor beta chains below were found in one sample sequenced in a study of OX40 agonist ivuxolimab in advanced cancers. Assay: immunoSEQ multiplex PCR; the TCRdb copy retains only in-frame clones and omits some. Of 70,000 to 85,000 clones in the sample, 88% were seen once. The sample here was CD4+ or CD8+ T cells sorted from blood, taken in a trial of the OX40 agonist ivuxolimab. Receptors originate from an adult with an advanced solid tumor such as melanoma, head and neck, liver or kidney cancer.

This clone was counted between two and nine times. The chain recombines TRBV11-3 with TRBJ2-2; D may be TRBD1 (5 bases). V was clipped by 8 bases and J by 2 bases, with 9 bases between them. The CDR3 totals 13 residues. Germline V gives CDR1 SGHNT, CDR2 YENEEA. CDR3 protein: CASQGANTGELFF. The CDR3 DNA is TGTGCCAGCCAGGGCGCAAACACCGGGGAGCTGTTTTTT.

The rearrangement uses TRBV5-1 and TRBJ2-5; TRBD2 agrees at 7 bases. Germline-derived CDR1 and CDR2 are SGHRS and YFSETQ. The CDR3 runs to 16 residues. The V and J ends lost 4 bases and 1 base, in that order; junction bases with no gene match: 10. CDR3 bases: TGCGCCAGCAGCCCGGGAGCTTCTAGCGGCCAAGAGACCCAGTACTTC. Its translation: CASSPGASSGQETQYF.

The chain has TRBV18 and TRBJ1-4; D unresolved. Trimming cost V 4 bases and J 6 bases, with 12 bases left between them. The CDR3 totals 14 residues. CDR1 is KGHSH and CDR2 is LQKENI in the germline V gene. CDR3 loop: CASSREGIDEKLFF. The CDR3 DNA sequence: TGTGCCAGCTCACGGGAGGGAATCGATGAAAAACTGTTTTTT.

The V and J genes are TRBV7-8 and TRBJ2-5, with D possibly called TRBD1 or TRBD2 (6 bases each). Trimming left V 0 bases short and J 2 bases short, with 16 bases between. There are 17 residues in the CDR3. Germline V gene lookup returns CDR1 SGHVS and CDR2 FQNEAQ. The CDR3 sequence: CASSLAGRGAPQETQYF. The DNA of the CDR3 is TGTGCCAGCAGCTTAGCGGGAAGGGGGGCGCCACAAGAGACCCAGTACTTC.

The rearrangement uses TRBV19 and TRBJ1-3; unclear D gene. The V end was cut by 6 bases, the J end by 1 base, with 13 bases between. This CDR3 comprises 15 residues. CDR1 and CDR2 from the germline V gene are LNHDA and SQIVND (reference sequence). The CDR3 sequence: CASRRTETSGNTIYF. As DNA, the CDR3 is TGTGCCAGTAGGCGGACGGAAACATCTGGAAACACCATATATTTT.

The V call is TRBV7-2, the J call TRBJ2-1; 7 bases agree with TRBD1. V was clipped by 4 bases and J by 9 bases; unmatched bases: 9. The CDR3 has 14 residues. In germline, CDR1 is SGHTA, CDR2 FQGNSA. The CDR3 nucleotides are TGTGCCAGCAGCTCCCGACAGGGATCGGGTGAGCAGTTCTTC. As protein: CASSSRQGSGEQFF.

The chain employs TRBV6-4 and TRBJ2-7, with D unclear. The CDR3 spans 14 residues. V shed 1 base and J shed 5 bases, with 12 bases lying between them. Germline CDR1 and CDR2: MRHNA and SNTAGT. The CDR3 reads CASSDLKDPHEQYF. Here the CDR3 DNA reads TGTGCCAGCAGTGACTTAAAGGACCCCCACGAGCAGTACTTC.

This clone was seen a handful of times. The rearrangement uses TRBV10-1 and TRBJ1-3; D possibly corresponds to TRBD1 (6 bases). V lost 6 bases and J 2 bases, leaving 8 bases between the germline ends. This CDR3 is 13 amino acids long. The germline CDR1 and CDR2 sequences are WNHNN and SYGVQD (reference sequence). The chain's CDR3 is CASREGAGNTIYF. In DNA form, the CDR3 reads TGCGCCAGCAGAGAGGGGGCTGGAAACACCATATATTTT.